The sequence of this T cell receptor beta chain was determined in a study of blood T cell repertoires in COVID-19. Study in general: COVID-19 samples from acute and convalescent phases originated in the United States, Italy and Spain. PBMCs, B-cell-depleted T cells, or T cells provided the cDNA or gDNA that made up the material.

In the original processing: Researchers report that nucleated cell counts were estimated from reference gene primer amplification. Measured with immunoSEQ multiplex PCR; TCRdb has only the in-frame clones, and not every one. For V, J and clone size, that table is used; D and trimming come from the DNA. Of about 70,000 clones in the sample, 80% were seen once. Turning to this clone: One junction end does not reproduce the germline sequence, and a read error may be involved.

CDR3 length equals 16 residues. The germline V gene has CDR1 SGHNT and CDR2 YENEEA. The sequence was obtained from an older man who had recovered from COVID-19. V gene TRBV11-3 combines with J gene TRBJ2-2; 11 nucleotides line up with TRBD2. The sequenced sample was peripheral blood. The DNA for the CDR3 is TGTGCCAGCAGCCTAGAGACTAGCGGGGCGAACGGGGAGCTGTTTTTT. Amino acid sequence: CASSLETSGANGELFF.